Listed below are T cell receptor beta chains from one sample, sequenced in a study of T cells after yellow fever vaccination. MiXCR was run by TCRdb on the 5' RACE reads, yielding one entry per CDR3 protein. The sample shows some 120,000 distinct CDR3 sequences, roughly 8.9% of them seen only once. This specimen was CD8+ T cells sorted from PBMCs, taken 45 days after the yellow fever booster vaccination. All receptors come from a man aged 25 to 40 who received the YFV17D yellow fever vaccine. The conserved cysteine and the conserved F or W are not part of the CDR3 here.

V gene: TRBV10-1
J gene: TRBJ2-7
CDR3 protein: AASWGLSYEQY

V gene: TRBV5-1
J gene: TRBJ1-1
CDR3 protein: ASSGYGTEAF

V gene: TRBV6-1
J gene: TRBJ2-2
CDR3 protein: ASGHNQVEELF

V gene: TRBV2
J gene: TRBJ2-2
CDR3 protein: ASRAGVSGELF

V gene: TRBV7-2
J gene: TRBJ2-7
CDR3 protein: ASSSSSIGSPYEQY

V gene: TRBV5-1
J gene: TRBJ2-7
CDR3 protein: ASSLEWAGGSYEQY

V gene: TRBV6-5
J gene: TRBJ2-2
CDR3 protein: ASSSLDLPPAGELF

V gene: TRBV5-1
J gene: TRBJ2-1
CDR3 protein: ASSPGQGDNEQF

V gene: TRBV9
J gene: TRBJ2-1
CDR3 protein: ASSPSGRALNEQF

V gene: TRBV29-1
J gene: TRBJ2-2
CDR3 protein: SVVLFTGELF

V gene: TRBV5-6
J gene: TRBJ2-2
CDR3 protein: ASSPPGPLGLGELF

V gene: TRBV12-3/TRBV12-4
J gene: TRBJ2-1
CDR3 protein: ASSLVPPGLAGGGYNEQF

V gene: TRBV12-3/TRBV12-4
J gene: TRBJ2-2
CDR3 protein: ASSLVAVNTGELF

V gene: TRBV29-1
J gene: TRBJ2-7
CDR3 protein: SVEDSTSYKQY

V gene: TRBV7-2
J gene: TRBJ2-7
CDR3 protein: ASSRTLGGFYEQY

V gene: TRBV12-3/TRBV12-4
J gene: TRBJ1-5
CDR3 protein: ASRPGTGNQPQH

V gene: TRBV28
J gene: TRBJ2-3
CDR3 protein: ASSGGSPTDTQY

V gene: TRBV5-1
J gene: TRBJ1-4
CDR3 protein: ASSFRGGEKLF

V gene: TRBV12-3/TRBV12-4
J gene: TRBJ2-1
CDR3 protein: ASSTPGERNEQF

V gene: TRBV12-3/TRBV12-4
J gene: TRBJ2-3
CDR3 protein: ASSPGLAGPTDTQY

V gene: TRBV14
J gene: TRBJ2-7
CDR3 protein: ASRSSNAPYEQY

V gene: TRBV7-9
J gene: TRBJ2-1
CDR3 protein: ASSPGVVGQF

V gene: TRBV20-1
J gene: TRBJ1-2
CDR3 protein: SAPREGSYGYT

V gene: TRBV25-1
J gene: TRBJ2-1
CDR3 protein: ASSDFFTYTLNNEQF

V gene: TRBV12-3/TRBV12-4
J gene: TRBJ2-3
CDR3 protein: ASSSAGVLDTQY

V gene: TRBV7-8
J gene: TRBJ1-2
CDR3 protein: ASSLTGGDGYT

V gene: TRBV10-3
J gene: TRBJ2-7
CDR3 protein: AISDTREQY

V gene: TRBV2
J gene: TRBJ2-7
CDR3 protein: ASSEAQAYEQY

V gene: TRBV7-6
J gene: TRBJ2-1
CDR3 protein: ASSLESSGAYNEQF

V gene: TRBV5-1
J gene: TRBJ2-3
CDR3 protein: ASSWDYTDTQY

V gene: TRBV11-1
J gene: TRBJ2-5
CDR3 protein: ASSSGARHQETQY

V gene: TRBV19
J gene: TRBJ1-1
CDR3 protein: ASRVGTEAF

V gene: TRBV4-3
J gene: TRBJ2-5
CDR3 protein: ASSQDGASGFQETQY

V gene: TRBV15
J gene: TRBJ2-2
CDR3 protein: ATSRGVNTGELF

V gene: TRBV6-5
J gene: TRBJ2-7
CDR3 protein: ASSSQGYSYEQY

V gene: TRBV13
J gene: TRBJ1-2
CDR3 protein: ASSSPTGGNYGYT

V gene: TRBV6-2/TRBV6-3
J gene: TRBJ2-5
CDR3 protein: ASSYRDGQETQY